What follows is one TCR beta chain and its context. The germline V gene has CDR1 ENHRY and CDR2 SYGVKD. The CDR3 sequence is 15 residues long. With V trimmed by 0 bases and J by 8 bases, 7 bases remained unmatched. The sample is drawn from a study of blood T cell repertoires in COVID-19. Study details: Samples came from the United States, Italy and Spain, spanning acute and convalescent COVID-19.

Profiled with immunoSEQ multiplex PCR; TCRdb holds only in-frame clones, not every one. This sample has over 130,000 clones, with roughly 80% found just once. The chain joins TRBV10-3 to TRBJ1-2; 9 positions agree with TRBD1. The sequencing sample was made of peripheral blood. This TCR came from a man aged 50-59 years with acute or convalescent COVID-19. CDR3 coding DNA: TGTGCCATCAGTGAGTCGAGGGGACAGGGAAACGGCTACACCTTC. This codes for CAISESRGQGNGYTF.